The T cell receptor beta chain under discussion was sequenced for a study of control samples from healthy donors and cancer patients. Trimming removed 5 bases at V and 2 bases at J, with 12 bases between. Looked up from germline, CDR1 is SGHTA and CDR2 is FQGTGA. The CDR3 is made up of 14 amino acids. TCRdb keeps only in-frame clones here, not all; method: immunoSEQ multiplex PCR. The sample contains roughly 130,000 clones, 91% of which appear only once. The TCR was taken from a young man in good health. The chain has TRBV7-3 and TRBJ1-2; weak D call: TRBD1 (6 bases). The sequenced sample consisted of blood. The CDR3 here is CASSPTGQNYGYTF. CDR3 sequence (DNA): TGTGCCAGCAGCCCTACCGGACAGAACTATGGCTACACCTTC.